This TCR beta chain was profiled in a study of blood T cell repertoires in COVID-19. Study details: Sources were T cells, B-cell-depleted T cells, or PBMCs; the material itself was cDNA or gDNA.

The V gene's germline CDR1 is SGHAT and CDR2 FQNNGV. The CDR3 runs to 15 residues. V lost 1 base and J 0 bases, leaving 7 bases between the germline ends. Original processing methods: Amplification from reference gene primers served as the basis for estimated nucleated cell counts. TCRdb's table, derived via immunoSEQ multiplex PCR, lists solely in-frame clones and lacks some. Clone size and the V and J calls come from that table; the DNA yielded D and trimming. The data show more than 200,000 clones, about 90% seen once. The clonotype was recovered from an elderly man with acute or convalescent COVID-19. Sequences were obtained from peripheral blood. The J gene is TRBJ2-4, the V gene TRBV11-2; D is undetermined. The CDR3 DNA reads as TGTGCCAGCAGCTTAGTCGGTGGAGCCAAAAACATTCAGTACTTC. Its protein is CASSLVGGAKNIQYF.